This TCR beta chain stems from a study of blood T cell repertoires in COVID-19. Study background: Nucleic acid was either cDNA or gDNA, and it came from T cells, B-cell-depleted T cells, or PBMCs.

There are 18 residues in the CDR3. CDR1 is SGHTA, CDR2 FQGNSA, per germline. V was clipped by 2 bases and J by 0 bases, with 14 bases between them. In the original analysis: How many nucleated cells were present was estimated from reference gene primer amplification. This table comes from immunoSEQ multiplex PCR, and its TCRdb copy is limited to in-frame clones, with some not included. The DNA gave D and trimming, while V, J and clone size come from that table. Here the sample spans over 120,000 clones, 84% being singletons. The J gene is TRBJ1-6, the V gene TRBV7-2; D gene ambiguous. Input material: peripheral blood. The source of this sequence is a human donor in a cohort sampled during active COVID-19. Written as DNA, the CDR3 is TGTGCCAGCAGCTTATTAATGGTGGGGAGCTCCTATAATTCACCCCTCCACTTT. Its translation: CASSLLMVGSSYNSPLHF.